The present T cell receptor beta chain was sequenced within a study of blood T cell repertoires in COVID-19. Per germline, CDR1 MNHNS and CDR2 SASEGT. CDR3 length equals 12 residues. Trimming took 1 base from V and 7 from J, leaving 8 bases between them. Original processing notes: Researchers report that nucleated cell counts were estimated from reference gene primer amplification. Measured with immunoSEQ multiplex PCR; TCRdb has only the in-frame clones, and not every one. V and J calls and clone size are those listed in that table; D and trimming were worked out from the DNA. The sample holds some 240,000 clones, roughly 81% seen once.

Sequencing input: PBMCs or T cells enriched from blood (not recorded which). V is TRBV6-1 and J is TRBJ2-7; D is ambiguous. The TCR originated in a woman in her 50s who had been exposed to COVID-19. The CDR3 protein is CASSEVEQEQYF. DNA for the CDR3: TGTGCCAGCAGTGAAGTCGAACAGGAGCAGTACTTC.